This TCR beta chain is drawn from a study of control samples from healthy donors and cancer patients. Only in-frame clones appear in the TCRdb table, and some are missing; sequencing was by immunoSEQ multiplex PCR. The sample carries more than 95,000 clones, about 88% recorded once. Sequencing was done on a sample of blood. The sequence was obtained from a man younger than 35 in good health.

The CDR3, as DNA: TGTGCCAGCAGCGGGGGACAGGGGCACACTTCACCCCTCCACTTT. Translated: CASSGGQGHTSPLHF. This sequence joins TRBV9 and TRBJ1-6; 10 bases fit TRBD1. This CDR3 has 15 residues. V was pared by 3 bases and J by 9 bases, with 6 bases of the junction left unmatched. The germline CDR1 and CDR2 sequences are SGDLS and YYNGEE.